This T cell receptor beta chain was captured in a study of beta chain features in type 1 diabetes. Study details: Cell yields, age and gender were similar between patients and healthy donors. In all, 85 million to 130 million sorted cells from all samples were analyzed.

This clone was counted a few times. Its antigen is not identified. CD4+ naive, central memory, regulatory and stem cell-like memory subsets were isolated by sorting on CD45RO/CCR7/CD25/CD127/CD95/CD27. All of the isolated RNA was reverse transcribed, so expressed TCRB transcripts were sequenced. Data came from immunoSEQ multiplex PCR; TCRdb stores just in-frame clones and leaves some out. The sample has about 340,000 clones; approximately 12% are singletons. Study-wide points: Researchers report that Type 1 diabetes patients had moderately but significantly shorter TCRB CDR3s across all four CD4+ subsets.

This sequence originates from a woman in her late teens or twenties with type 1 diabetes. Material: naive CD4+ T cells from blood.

The CDR3 protein is CATSRIDRNTGELFF. CDR3 coding DNA: TGTGCCACCAGCAGAATAGACAGGAACACCGGGGAGCTGTTTTTT. The chain recombines TRBV15 with TRBJ2-2; D possibly corresponds to TRBD1 (5 bases). Trimming took 2 bases from V and 1 from J, leaving 8 bases between them. The CDR3 is made up of 15 amino acids. Germline V gene lookup returns CDR1 LNHNV and CDR2 YYDKDF (reference sequence).